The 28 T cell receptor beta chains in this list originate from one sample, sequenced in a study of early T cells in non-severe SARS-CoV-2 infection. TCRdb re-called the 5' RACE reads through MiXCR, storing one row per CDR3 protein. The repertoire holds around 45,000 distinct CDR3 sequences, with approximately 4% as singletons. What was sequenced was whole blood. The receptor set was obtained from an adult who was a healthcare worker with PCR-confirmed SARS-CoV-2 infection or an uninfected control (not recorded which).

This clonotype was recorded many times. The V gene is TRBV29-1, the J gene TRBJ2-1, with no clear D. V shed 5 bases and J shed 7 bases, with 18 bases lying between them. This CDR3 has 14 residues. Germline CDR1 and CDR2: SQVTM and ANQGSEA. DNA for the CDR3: TGCAGCGTTACGGCCGGCATGGGAAAGAATGAGCAGTTCTTC. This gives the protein CSVTAGMGKNEQFF.

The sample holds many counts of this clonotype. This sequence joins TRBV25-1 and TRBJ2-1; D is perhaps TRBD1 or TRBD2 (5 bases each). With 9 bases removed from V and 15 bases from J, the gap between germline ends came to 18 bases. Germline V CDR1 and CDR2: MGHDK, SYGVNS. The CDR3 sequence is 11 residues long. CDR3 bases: TGTGCCAGTGAAACGGGGACCCGCCCGTTCTTC. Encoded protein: CASETGTRPFF.

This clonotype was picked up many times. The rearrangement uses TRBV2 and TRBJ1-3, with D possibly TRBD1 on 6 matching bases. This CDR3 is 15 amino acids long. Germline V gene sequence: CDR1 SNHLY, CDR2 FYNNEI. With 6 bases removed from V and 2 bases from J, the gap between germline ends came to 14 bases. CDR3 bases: TGTGCCAGCAGGCAGGGGAGTAACGCTGGAAACACCATATATTTT. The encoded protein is CASRQGSNAGNTIYF.

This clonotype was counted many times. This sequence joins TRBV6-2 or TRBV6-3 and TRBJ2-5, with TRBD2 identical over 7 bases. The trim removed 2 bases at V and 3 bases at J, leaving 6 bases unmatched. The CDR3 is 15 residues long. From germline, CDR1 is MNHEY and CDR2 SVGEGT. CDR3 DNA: TGTGCCAGCAGTTACCGGCCTAGCGGAAAAGAGACCCAGTACTTC. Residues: CASSYRPSGKETQYF.

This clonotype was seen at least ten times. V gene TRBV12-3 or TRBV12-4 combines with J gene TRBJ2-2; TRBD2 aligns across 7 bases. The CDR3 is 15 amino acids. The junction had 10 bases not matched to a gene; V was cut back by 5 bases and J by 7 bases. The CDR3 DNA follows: TGTGCCAGCAGTCTGGGACTATCCTTCGGCGGGGAGCTGTTTTTT. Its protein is CASSLGLSFGGELFF.

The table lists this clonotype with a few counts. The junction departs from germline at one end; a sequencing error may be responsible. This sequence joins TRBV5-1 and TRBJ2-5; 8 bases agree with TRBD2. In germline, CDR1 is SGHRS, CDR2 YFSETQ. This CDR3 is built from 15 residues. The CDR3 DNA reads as TGCGCCAACAGCTTGACGGGGGGGCCGGAAGAGACCCAGTACTTC. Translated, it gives CANSLTGGPEETQYF.

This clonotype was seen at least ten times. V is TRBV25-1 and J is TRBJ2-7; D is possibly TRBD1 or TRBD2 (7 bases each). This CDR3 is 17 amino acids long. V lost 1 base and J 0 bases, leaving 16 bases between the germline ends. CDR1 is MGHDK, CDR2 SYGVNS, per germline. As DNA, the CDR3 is TGTGCCAGCAGTGAATGGGAGGGACAGACTAGCTCCTACGAGCAGTACTTC. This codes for CASSEWEGQTSSYEQYF.

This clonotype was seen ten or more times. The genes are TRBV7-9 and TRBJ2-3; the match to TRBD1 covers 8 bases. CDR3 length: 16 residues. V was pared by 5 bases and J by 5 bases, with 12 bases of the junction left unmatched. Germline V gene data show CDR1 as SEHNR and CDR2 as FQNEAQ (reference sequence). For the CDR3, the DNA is TGTGCCAGCAGCCCCTTGGGCAGGGGGCAAAGAGATACGCAGTATTTT. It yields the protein CASSPLGRGQRDTQYF.

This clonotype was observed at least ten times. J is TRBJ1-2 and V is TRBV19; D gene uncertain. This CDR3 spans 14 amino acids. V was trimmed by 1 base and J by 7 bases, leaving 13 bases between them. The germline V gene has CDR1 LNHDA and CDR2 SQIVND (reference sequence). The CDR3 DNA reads TGTGCCAGTAGTATAGTCCACGATGGGAGTGGCTACACCTTC. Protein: CASSIVHDGSGYTF.

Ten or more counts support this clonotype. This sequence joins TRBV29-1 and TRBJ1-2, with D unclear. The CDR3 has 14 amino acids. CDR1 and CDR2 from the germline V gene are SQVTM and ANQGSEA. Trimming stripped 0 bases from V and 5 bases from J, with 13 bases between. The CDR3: CSVEEAPPQYGYTF. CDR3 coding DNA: TGCAGCGTTGAAGAGGCCCCGCCACAATATGGCTACACCTTC.

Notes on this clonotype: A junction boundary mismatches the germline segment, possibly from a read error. CDR3 amino acids: CACSSGTTIAKNIQYF. CDR3 DNA sequence: TGTGCCTGCAGCTCTGGGACTACCATAGCCAAAAACATTCAGTACTTC. The chain recombines TRBV3-1 with TRBJ2-4; TRBD2 matches at 7 bases. The germline CDR1 and CDR2 sequences are LGHDT and YNNKEL (reference sequence). The CDR3 extends over 16 amino acids.

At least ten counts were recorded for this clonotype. The CDR3: CASKNTMGLGGTGELFF. CDR3 DNA sequence: TGTGCCAGCAAAAACACCATGGGTTTAGGTGGGACCGGGGAGCTGTTTTTT. This chain links TRBV6-5 with TRBJ2-2; D unclear. This CDR3 has 17 residues. Germline CDR1 and CDR2: MNHEY and SVGAGI. The V gene lost 7 bases and the J gene lost 5 bases, with 23 bases spanning the gap.

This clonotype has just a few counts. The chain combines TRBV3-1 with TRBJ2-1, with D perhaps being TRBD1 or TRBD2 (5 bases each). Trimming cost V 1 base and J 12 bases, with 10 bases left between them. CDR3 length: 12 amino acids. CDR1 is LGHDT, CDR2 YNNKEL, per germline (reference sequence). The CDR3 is CASSQGRGPQFF. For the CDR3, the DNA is TGTGCCAGCAGCCAAGGTAGGGGACCGCAGTTCTTC.

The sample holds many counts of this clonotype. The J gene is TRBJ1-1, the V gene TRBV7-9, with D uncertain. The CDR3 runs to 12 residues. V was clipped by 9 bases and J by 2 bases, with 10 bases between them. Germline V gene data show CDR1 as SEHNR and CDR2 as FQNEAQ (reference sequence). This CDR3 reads CASGPPNTEAFF. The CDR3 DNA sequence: TGTGCCAGTGGGCCACCCAACACTGAAGCTTTCTTT.

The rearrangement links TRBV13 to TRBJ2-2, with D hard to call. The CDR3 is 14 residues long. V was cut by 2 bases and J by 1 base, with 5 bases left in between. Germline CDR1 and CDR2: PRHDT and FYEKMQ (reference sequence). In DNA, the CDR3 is TGTGCCAGCAGCTTATCTGGGAACACCGGGGAGCTGTTTTTT. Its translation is CASSLSGNTGELFF.

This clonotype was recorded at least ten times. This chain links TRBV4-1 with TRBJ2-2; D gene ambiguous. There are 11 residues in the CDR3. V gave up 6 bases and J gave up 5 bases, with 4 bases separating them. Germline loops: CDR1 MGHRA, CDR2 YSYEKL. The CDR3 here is CASRGTGELFF. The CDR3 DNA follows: TGCGCCAGCAGGGGTACCGGGGAGCTGTTTTTT.

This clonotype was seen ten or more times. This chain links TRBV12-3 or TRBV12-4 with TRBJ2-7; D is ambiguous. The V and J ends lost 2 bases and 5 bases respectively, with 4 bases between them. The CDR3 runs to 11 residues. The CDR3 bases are TGTGCCAGCAGTTTAACTAACGAGCAGTACTTC. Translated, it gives CASSLTNEQYF.

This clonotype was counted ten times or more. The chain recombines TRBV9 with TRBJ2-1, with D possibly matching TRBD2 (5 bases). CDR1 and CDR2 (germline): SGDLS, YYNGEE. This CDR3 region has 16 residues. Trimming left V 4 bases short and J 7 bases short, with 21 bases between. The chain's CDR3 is CASSLRPLRSGNEQFF. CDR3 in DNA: TGTGCCAGCAGCCTCAGGCCCTTGAGATCGGGGAATGAGCAGTTCTTC.

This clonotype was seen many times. This CDR3 is CSALATGGEKLFF. The CDR3 nucleotides read TGCAGTGCACTAGCGACGGGCGGTGAAAAACTGTTTTTT. The chain joins TRBV20-1 to TRBJ1-4; no clear D. The germline V and J ends were trimmed by 6 bases and 7 bases, with 15 bases remaining between them. From germline, CDR1 is DFQATT and CDR2 SNEGSKA (reference sequence). This CDR3 has 13 residues.

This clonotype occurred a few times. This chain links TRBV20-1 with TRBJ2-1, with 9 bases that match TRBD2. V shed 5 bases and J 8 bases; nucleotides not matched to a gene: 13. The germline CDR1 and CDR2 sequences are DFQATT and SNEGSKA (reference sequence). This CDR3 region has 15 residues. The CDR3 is CSAQPVAGDVYEQFF. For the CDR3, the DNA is TGCAGTGCTCAGCCCGTAGCGGGAGACGTGTATGAGCAGTTCTTC.

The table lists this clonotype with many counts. CDR3 in DNA: TGTGCCAGCCGACAGGGAAACTATGGCTACACCTTC. As protein: CASRQGNYGYTF. The chain carries TRBV27 and TRBJ1-2; 7 bases line up with TRBD1. CDR1 MNHEY and CDR2 SMNVEV come from the germline V gene (reference sequence). The CDR3 is 12 amino acids. The J segment lost 2 bases and the V segment lost 8 bases, leaving 2 bases of the junction unmatched.

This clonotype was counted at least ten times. The CDR3: CASTEGTSGYPSSYNEQFF. In DNA, the CDR3 is TGTGCCAGTACTGAGGGGACTAGCGGCTACCCCAGCTCCTACAATGAGCAGTTCTTC. This sequence joins TRBV19 and TRBJ2-1; 11 bases agree with TRBD2. The CDR3 covers 19 residues. The germline CDR1 and CDR2 sequences are LNHDA and SQIVND (reference sequence). The V and J ends lost 7 bases and 0 bases, in that order; junction bases with no gene match: 14.

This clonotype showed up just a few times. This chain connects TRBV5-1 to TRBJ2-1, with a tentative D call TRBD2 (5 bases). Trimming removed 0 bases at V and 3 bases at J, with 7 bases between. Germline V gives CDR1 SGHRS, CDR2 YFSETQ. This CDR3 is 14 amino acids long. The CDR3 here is CASSLGGLYNEQFF. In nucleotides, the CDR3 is TGCGCCAGCAGCTTGGGCGGACTCTACAATGAGCAGTTCTTC.

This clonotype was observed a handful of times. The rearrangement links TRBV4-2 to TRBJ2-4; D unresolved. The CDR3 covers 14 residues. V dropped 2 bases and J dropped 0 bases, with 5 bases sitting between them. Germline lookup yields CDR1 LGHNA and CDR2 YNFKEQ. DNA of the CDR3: TGTGCCAGCAGCCAACCGGGAGCCAAAAACATTCAGTACTTC. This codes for CASSQPGAKNIQYF.

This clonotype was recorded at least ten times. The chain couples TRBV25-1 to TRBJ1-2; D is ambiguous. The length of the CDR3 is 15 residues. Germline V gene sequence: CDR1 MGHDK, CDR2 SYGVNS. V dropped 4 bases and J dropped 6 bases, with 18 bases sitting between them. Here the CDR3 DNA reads TGTGCCAGCAGTGGTGAGGGTTTAGGGTGGAATGGCTACACCTTC. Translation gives CASSGEGLGWNGYTF.

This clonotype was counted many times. CDR3 amino acids: CASSPLVAGVYEQYF. CDR3 sequence (DNA): TGTGCCAGCAGCCCCCTAGTAGCGGGAGTCTACGAGCAGTACTTC. The chain employs TRBV28 and TRBJ2-7, with 9 bases matching TRBD2. The V gene's germline CDR1 is MDHEN and CDR2 SYDVKM. With 6 bases clipped from V and 3 bases from J, the junction kept 9 bases outside the gene matches. The CDR3 is made up of 15 amino acids. The complete variable domain, with remaining parts taken from reference TRBV28 and TRBJ2-7, reads DVKVTQSSRYLVKRTGEKVFLECVQDMDHENMFWYRQDPGLGLRLIYFSYDVKMKEKGDIPEGYSVSREKKERFSLILESASTNQTSMYLCASSPLVAGVYEQYFGPGTRLTVT.

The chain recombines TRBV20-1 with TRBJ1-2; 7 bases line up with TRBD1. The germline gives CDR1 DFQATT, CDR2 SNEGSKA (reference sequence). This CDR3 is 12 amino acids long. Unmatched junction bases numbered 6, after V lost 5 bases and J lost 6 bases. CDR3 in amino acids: CSAEDRADGYTF. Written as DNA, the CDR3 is TGCAGTGCTGAAGACAGGGCGGATGGCTACACCTTC.

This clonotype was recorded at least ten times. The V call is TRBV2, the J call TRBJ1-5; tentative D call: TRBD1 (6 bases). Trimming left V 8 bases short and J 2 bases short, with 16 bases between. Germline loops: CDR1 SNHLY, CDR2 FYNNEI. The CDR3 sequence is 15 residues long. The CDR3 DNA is TGTGCCAGCGCCAGGGGTCAGGCGGGCAATCAGCCCCAGCATTTT. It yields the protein CASARGQAGNQPQHF.